This T cell receptor (beta chain) is drawn from a study of siplizumab effects on memory and regulatory T cells. The V end was cut by 6 bases, the J end by 7 bases, with 16 bases between. Germline loops: CDR1 MNHNS, CDR2 SASEGT. CDR3 length equals 13 residues. This clone was picked up one time. Its cognate antigen is unknown. TCRdb's table, derived via immunoSEQ multiplex PCR, lists solely in-frame clones and lacks some. This sample has over 100,000 clones, with around 90% found just once. Regarding the study as a whole: An assignable phenotype, naive or memory, was missing from roughly 86-96% of proliferating CD4+ or CD8+ clones.

The TCR comes from a human donor in good health. The sample comprised Tregs sorted from blood. The rearrangement uses TRBV6-1 and TRBJ2-7, with unresolved D. CDR3 region: CASRVSSTREQYF. CDR3 DNA: TGTGCCAGCAGGGTGAGTAGTACACGAGAGCAGTACTTC.